This TCR beta chain emerged from a study of blood T cell repertoires in COVID-19. For the study at large: Spain, Italy and the United States supplied samples that represented acute and convalescent COVID-19.

Using immunoSEQ multiplex PCR, the repertoire was profiled, and TCRdb retains in-frame clones only, with some absent. The table lists about 250,000 clones, about 85% of them singletons, with roughly 3% in the top ten. V was clipped by 0 bases and J by 3 bases; unmatched bases: 2. Germline assignment: CDR1 LGHNA and CDR2 YNFKEQ. The CDR3 totals 14 residues. The chain uses TRBV4-2 and TRBJ2-7, with TRBD1 identical over 7 bases. The origin of this receptor is a man aged 18 to 35 with active or convalescent COVID-19. Sample: peripheral blood. CDR3 sequence reads: CASSQEGQIYEQYF. The CDR3 DNA is TGTGCCAGCAGCCAAGAGGGACAGATCTACGAGCAGTACTTC.